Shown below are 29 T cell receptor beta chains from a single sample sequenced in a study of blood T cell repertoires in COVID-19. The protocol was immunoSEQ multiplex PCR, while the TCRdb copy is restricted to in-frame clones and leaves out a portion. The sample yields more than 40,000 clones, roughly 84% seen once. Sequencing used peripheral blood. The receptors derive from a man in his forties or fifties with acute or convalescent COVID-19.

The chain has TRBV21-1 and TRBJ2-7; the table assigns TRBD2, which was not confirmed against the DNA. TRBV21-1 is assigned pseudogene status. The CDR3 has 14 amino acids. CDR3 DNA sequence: TGTGCCAGTTCAAGAACTAGCCTAACCTACGAGCAGTACTTC. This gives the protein CASSRTSLTYEQYF.

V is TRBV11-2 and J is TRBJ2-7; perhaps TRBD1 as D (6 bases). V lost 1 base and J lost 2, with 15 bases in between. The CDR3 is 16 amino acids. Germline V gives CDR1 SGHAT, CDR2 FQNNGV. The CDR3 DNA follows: TGTGCCAGCAGCTTAGGGGGCTTCAGGGGACCCTACGAGCAGTACTTC. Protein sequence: CASSLGGFRGPYEQYF.

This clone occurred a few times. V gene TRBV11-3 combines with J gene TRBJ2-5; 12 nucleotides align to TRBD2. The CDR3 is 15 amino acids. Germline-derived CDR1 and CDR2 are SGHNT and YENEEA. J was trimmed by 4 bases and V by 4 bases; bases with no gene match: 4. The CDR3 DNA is TGTGCCAGCAGCTCTCGGACTAGCGGGACAGAGACCCAGTACTTC. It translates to CASSSRTSGTETQYF.

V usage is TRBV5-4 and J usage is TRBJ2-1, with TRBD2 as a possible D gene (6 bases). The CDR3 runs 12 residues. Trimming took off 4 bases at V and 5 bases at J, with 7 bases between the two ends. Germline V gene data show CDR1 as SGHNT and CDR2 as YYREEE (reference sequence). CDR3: CASSGGNNEQFF. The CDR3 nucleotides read TGTGCCAGCAGCGGGGGGAACAATGAGCAGTTCTTC.

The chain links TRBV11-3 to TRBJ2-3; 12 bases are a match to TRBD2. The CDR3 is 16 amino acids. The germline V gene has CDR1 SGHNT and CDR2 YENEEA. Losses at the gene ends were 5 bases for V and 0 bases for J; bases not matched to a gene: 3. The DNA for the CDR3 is TGTGCCAGCAGCCGCGGGACTAGCGGGAGCACAGATACGCAGTATTTT. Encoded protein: CASSRGTSGSTDTQYF.

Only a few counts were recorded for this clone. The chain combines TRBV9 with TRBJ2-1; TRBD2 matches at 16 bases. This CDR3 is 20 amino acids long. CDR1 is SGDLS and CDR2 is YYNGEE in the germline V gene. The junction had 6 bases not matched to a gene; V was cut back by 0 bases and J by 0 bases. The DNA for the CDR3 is TGTGCCAGCAGCGTAGAGGGGACTAGCGGGAGGGGGAGCTCCTACAATGAGCAGTTCTTC. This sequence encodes CASSVEGTSGRGSSYNEQFF.

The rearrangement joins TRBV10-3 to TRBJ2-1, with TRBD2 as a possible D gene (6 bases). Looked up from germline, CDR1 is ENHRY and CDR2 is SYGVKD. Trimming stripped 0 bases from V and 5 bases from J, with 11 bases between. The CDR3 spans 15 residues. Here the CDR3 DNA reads TGTGCCATCAGTGAGTCTGCGACTAGAAACAATGAGCAGTTCTTC. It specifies CAISESATRNNEQFF.

The CDR3 sequence is CASSPGQGAKNIQYF. CDR3 bases: TGTGCCAGCTCACCGGGACAGGGGGCCAAAAACATTCAGTACTTC. V and J are TRBV18 and TRBJ2-4, with 10 bases that match TRBD1. CDR1 is KGHSH and CDR2 is LQKENI in the germline V gene. The junction had 0 bases not matched to a gene; V was cut back by 3 bases and J by 1 base. This CDR3 has 15 amino acids.

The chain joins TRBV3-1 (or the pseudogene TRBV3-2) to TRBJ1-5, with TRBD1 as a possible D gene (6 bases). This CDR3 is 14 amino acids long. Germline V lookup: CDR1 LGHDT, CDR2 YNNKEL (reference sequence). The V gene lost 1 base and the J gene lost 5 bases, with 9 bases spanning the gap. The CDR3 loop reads CASSQGGGDQPQHF. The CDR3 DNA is TGTGCCAGCAGCCAAGGAGGGGGGGATCAGCCCCAGCATTTT.

CDR3 protein: CASSSAGVNQPQHF. The CDR3 DNA is TGTGCCAGCAGCTCAGCAGGGGTCAATCAGCCCCAGCATTTT. The chain employs TRBV27 and TRBJ1-5, with D tentatively TRBD1 (6 bases). Germline CDR1 is MNHEY and CDR2 is SMNVEV (reference sequence). Trimming removed 6 bases from V and 3 bases from J, with 12 bases in between. This CDR3 has 14 residues.

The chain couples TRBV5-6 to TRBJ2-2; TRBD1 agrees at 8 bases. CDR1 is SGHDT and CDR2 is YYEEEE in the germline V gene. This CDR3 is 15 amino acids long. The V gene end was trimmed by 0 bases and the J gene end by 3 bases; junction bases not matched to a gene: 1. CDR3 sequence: CASSLGQGYTGELFF. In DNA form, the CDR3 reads TGTGCCAGCAGCTTGGGACAGGGGTACACCGGGGAGCTGTTTTTT.

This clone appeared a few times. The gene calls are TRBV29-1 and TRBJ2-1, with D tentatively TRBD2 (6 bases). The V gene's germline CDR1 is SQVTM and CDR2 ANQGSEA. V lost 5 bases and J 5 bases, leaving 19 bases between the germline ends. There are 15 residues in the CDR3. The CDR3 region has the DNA TGCAGCGTTACCCCCGGGACTGGGGATCACAATGAGCAGTTCTTC. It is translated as CSVTPGTGDHNEQFF.

The CDR3 spells CASSPNGLTGARRYNSPLHF. CDR3 sequence (DNA): TGTGCCAGCAGCCCGAATGGGCTTACAGGGGCCCGCAGGTATAATTCACCCCTCCACTTT. The chain is built from TRBV3-1 (or the pseudogene TRBV3-2) and TRBJ1-6; 7 nucleotides line up with TRBD1. The CDR3 runs 20 residues. Per germline, CDR1 LGHDT and CDR2 YNNKEL (reference sequence). The trim removed 4 bases at V and 4 bases at J, leaving 19 bases unmatched.

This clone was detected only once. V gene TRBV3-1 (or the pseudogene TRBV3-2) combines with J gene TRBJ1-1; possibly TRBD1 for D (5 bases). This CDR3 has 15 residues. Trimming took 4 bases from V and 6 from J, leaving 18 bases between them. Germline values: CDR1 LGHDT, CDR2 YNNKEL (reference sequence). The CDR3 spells CASSPAPAGQPEAFF. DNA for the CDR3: TGTGCCAGCAGCCCTGCCCCGGCAGGGCAACCTGAAGCTTTCTTT.

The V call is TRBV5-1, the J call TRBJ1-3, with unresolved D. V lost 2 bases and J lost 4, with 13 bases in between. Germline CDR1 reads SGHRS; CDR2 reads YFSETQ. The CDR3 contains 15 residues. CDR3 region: CASSFSGGVGNTIYF. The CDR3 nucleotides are TGCGCCAGCAGCTTTTCCGGCGGGGTCGGAAACACCATATATTTT. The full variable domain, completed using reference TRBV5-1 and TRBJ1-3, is KAGVTQTPRYLIKTRGQQVTLSCSPISGHRSVSWYQQTPGQGLQFLFEYFSETQRNKGNFPGRFSGRQFSNSRSEMNVSTLELGDSALYLCASSFSGGVGNTIYFGEGSWLTVV.

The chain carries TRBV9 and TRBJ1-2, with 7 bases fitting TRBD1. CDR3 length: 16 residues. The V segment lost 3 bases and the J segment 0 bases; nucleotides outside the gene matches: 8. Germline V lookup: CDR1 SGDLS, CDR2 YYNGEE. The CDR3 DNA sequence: TGTGCCAGCAGCGCCAACTTCAGGGGGGCTAACTATGGCTACACCTTC. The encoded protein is CASSANFRGANYGYTF.

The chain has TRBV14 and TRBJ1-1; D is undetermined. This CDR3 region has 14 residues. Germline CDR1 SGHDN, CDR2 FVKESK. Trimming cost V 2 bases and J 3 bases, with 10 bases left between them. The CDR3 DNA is TGTGCCAGCAGCCAATATCCTCGCGACACTGAAGCTTTCTTT. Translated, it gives CASSQYPRDTEAFF. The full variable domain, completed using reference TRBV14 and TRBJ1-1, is EAGVTQFPSHSVIEKGQTVTLRCDPISGHDNLYWYRRVMGKEIKFLLHFVKESKQDESGMPNNRFLAERTGGTYSTLKVQPAELEDSGVYFCASSQYPRDTEAFFGQGTRLTVV.

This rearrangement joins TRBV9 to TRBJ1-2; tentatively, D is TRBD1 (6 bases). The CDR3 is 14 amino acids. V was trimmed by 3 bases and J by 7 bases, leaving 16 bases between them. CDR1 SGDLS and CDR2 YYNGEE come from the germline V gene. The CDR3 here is CASSGGGPAVGYTF. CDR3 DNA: TGTGCCAGCAGCGGTGGGGGCCCCGCGGTTGGCTACACCTTC.

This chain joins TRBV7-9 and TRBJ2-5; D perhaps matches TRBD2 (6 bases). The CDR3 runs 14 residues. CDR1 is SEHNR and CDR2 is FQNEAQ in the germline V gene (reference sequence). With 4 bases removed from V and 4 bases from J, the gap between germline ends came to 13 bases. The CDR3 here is CASSSPSSGETQYF. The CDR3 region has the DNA TGTGCCAGCAGCTCCCCGAGTAGCGGAGAGACCCAGTACTTC.

This CDR3 reads CASSTSRQAAYGYTF. The CDR3 nucleotides read TGTGCCAGTAGTACTTCCCGACAGGCTGCCTATGGCTACACCTTC. The chain links TRBV19 to TRBJ1-2; tentative D call: TRBD1 (6 bases). CDR3 length: 15 residues. In germline, CDR1 is LNHDA, CDR2 SQIVND (reference sequence). V was pared by 4 bases and J by 4 bases, with 16 bases between.

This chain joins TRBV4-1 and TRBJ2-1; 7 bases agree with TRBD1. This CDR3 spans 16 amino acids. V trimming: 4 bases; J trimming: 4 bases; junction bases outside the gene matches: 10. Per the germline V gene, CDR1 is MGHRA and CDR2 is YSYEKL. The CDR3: CASSPSGTDTYNEQFF. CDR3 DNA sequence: TGCGCCAGCAGCCCTTCCGGGACAGATACATACAATGAGCAGTTCTTC.

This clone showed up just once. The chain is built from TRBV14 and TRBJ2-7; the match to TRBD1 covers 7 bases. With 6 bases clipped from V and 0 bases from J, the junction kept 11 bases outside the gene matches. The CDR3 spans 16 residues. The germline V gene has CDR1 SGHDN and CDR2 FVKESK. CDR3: CASSSLGDSNSYEQYF. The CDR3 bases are TGTGCCAGCAGTTCACTAGGGGACAGCAACTCCTACGAGCAGTACTTC. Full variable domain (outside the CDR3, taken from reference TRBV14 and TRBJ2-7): EAGVTQFPSHSVIEKGQTVTLRCDPISGHDNLYWYRRVMGKEIKFLLHFVKESKQDESGMPNNRFLAERTGGTYSTLKVQPAELEDSGVYFCASSSLGDSNSYEQYFGPGTRLTVT.

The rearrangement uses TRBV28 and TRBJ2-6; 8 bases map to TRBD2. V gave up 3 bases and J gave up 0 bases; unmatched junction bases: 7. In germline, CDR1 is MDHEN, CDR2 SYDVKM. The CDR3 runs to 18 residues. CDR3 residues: CASSLEAGGLSGANVLTF. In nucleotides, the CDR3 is TGTGCCAGCAGTTTGGAGGCGGGAGGACTCTCTGGGGCCAACGTCCTGACTTTC.

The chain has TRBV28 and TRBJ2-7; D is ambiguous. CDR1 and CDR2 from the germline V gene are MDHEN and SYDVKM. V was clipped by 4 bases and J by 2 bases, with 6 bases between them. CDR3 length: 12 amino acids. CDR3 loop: CASSSNTYEQYF. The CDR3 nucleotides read TGTGCCAGCAGTTCGAACACCTACGAGCAGTACTTC.

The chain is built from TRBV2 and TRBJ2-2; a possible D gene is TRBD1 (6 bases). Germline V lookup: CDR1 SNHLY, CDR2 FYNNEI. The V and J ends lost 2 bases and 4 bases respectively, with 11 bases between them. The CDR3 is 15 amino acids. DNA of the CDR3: TGTGCCAGCAGTGAACTGGGGGCTCCCACCGGGGAGCTGTTTTTT. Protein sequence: CASSELGAPTGELFF. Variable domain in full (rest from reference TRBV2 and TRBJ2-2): EPEVTQTPSHQVTQMGQEVILRCVPISNHLYFYWYRQILGQKVEFLVSFYNNEISEKSEIFDDQFSVERPDGSNFTLKIRSTKLEDSAMYFCASSELGAPTGELFFGEGSRLTVL.

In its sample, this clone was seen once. In DNA form, the CDR3 reads TGCGCCAGCAGCTCTCGGACAGTCCCGAACACTGAAGCTTTCTTT. As protein: CASSSRTVPNTEAFF. This chain connects TRBV4-1 to TRBJ1-1, with D possibly TRBD1 on 6 matching bases. The V gene's germline CDR1 is MGHRA and CDR2 YSYEKL. V was cut by 5 bases and J by 1 base, with 14 bases left in between. The CDR3 runs to 15 residues.

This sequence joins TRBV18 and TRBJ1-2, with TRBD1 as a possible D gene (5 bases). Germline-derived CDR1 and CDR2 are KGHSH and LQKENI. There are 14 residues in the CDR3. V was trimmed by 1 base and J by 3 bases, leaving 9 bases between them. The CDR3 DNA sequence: TGTGCCAGCTCACCACGACAGAAAGACTATGGCTACACCTTC. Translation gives CASSPRQKDYGYTF.

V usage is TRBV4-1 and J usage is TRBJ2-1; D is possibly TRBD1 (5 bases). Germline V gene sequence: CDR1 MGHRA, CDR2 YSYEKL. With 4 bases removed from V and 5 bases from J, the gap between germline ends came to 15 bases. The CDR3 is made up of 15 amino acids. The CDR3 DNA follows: TGCGCCAGCAGCCCCTGGCAGGGTATCAACAATGAGCAGTTCTTC. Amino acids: CASSPWQGINNEQFF.

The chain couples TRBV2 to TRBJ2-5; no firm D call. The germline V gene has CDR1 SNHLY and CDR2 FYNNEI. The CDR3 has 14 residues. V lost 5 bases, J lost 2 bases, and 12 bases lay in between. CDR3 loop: CASSNQVTQETQYF. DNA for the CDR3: TGTGCCAGCAGTAACCAAGTGACACAAGAGACCCAGTACTTC. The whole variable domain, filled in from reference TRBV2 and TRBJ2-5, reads EPEVTQTPSHQVTQMGQEVILRCVPISNHLYFYWYRQILGQKVEFLVSFYNNEISEKSEIFDDQFSVERPDGSNFTLKIRSTKLEDSAMYFCASSNQVTQETQYFGPGTRLLVL.